Each of the 27 T cell receptor beta chains below was sequenced from the same sample in a study of T cell responses to AZD1222 COVID-19 vaccine. TCRdb's copy holds only in-frame clones and misses some; the assay was immunoSEQ multiplex PCR. Here the sample spans about 56,000 clones, about 90% being singletons. The specimen comprised peripheral blood, sampled on day 0 of AZD1222 vaccination. These receptors all stem from an adult in good health.

The chain combines TRBV5-1 with TRBJ2-2, with 8 nucleotides matching TRBD2. J was trimmed by 0 bases and V by 5 bases; bases with no gene match: 3. The CDR3 totals 15 residues. Germline assignment: CDR1 SGHRS and CDR2 YFSETQ. The CDR3 region is CASRVSGTNTGELFF. In DNA, the CDR3 is TGCGCCAGCAGGGTTAGCGGGACGAACACCGGGGAGCTGTTTTTT.

The gene calls are TRBV7-5 and TRBJ2-1; TRBD2 reflects the table's D call only, with no check against the DNA. TRBV7-5 is classified as a pseudogene. CDR3 length: 17 amino acids. The CDR3 spells CVRSLSASGRVLDEQFF. The CDR3, as DNA: TGTGTCAGAAGCTTAAGTGCTAGCGGGAGGGTTCTTGATGAGCAGTTCTTC.

The rearrangement links TRBV29-1 to TRBJ2-1, with 9 positions matching TRBD1. Germline V gene sequence: CDR1 SQVTM, CDR2 ANQGSEA. The length of the CDR3 is 12 residues. V shed 5 bases, J shed 9 bases, and the junction held 5 bases outside the gene matches. The CDR3 bases are TGCAGCGTTCCGGGACAGGGAGGTGAGCAGTTCTTC. This sequence encodes CSVPGQGGEQFF.

The V call is TRBV10-2, the J call TRBJ2-1; D is possibly TRBD2 (6 bases). V was clipped by 6 bases and J by 5 bases, with 20 bases between them. This CDR3 has 16 amino acids. Per the germline V gene, CDR1 is WSHSY and CDR2 is SAAADI. CDR3 DNA sequence: TGCGCCAGCAGGGCCCAGACTAGTGTCCCCAACAATGAGCAGTTCTTC. Translation: CASRAQTSVPNNEQFF.

The gene calls are TRBV6-5 and TRBJ1-5; no firm D call. The CDR3 length is 12 residues. With 8 bases removed from V and 5 bases from J, the gap between germline ends came to 10 bases. Looked up from germline, CDR1 is MNHEY and CDR2 is SVGAGI. In DNA, the CDR3 is TGTGCCAGCGACTTCAGTGATCAGCCCCAGCATTTT. Translating gives CASDFSDQPQHF.

This clone appeared a single time. The J gene is TRBJ1-4, the V gene TRBV7-8; D is unresolved. Per the germline V gene, CDR1 is SGHVS and CDR2 is FQNEAQ. CDR3 length: 17 amino acids. V was pared by 5 bases and J by 4 bases, with 20 bases between. This chain's CDR3 is CASSPRPTETVNEKLFF. The CDR3 bases are TGTGCCAGCAGCCCACGGCCAACAGAAACCGTTAATGAAAAACTGTTTTTT.

V is TRBV5-4 and J is TRBJ2-1; TRBD2 is a possible D gene (6 bases). In germline, CDR1 is SGHNT, CDR2 YYREEE (reference sequence). This CDR3 contains 15 residues. V lost 4 bases and J lost 7, with 18 bases in between. The DNA for the CDR3 is TGTGCCAGCAGCAAAGGGACTTCGGTTCTGAATGAGCAGTTCTTC. This encodes CASSKGTSVLNEQFF.

This clone was seen once. V is TRBV9 and J is TRBJ1-4; D is perhaps TRBD1 (6 bases). The germline V gene encodes CDR1 SGDLS and CDR2 YYNGEE. The CDR3 has 18 residues. Trimming left V 4 bases short and J 0 bases short, with 19 bases between. In nucleotides, the CDR3 is TGTGCCAGCAGCCCCTCCCGGGGGGCCCCCGCAACTAATGAAAAACTGTTTTTT. This encodes CASSPSRGAPATNEKLFF. The whole variable domain, filled in from reference TRBV9 and TRBJ1-4, reads DSGVTQTPKHLITATGQRVTLRCSPRSGDLSVYWYQQSLDQGLQFLIQYYNGEERAKGNILERFSAQQFPDLHSELNLSSLELGDSALYFCASSPSRGAPATNEKLFFGSGTQLSVL.

The CDR3 sequence: CASSQATGTRGEQYF. The CDR3 DNA reads TGCGCCAGCAGCCAAGCAACCGGGACTAGGGGCGAGCAGTACTTC. The genes are TRBV4-1 and TRBJ2-7, with 8 positions matching TRBD2. The CDR3 sequence is 15 residues long. The trim removed 1 base at V and 6 bases at J, leaving 8 bases unmatched. Germline V gives CDR1 MGHRA, CDR2 YSYEKL.

This clone was seen just once. The rearrangement joins TRBV24-1 to TRBJ2-5; the match to TRBD1 covers 7 bases. Germline-derived CDR1 and CDR2 are KGHDR and SFDVKD. This CDR3 comprises 15 residues. The trim removed 2 bases at V and 4 bases at J, leaving 6 bases unmatched. CDR3 coding DNA: TGTGCCACCAGTGATTCGAGGGGGCGAAGAGAGACCCAGTACTTC. This gives the protein CATSDSRGRRETQYF.

This chain connects TRBV7-8 to TRBJ2-1; 14 bases fit TRBD2. The CDR3 spans 15 residues. The junction had 6 bases not matched to a gene; V was cut back by 5 bases and J by 9 bases. Germline values: CDR1 SGHVS, CDR2 FQNEAQ. CDR3 residues: CASSPRTSGRSEQFF. Written as DNA, the CDR3 is TGTGCCAGCAGCCCCCGGACTAGCGGGAGGAGTGAGCAGTTCTTC.

In DNA form, the CDR3 reads TGTGCCAGCAGTGTAGCGGGAGCGGCCAATGAGCAGTTCTTC. Protein product: CASSVAGAANEQFF. The chain combines TRBV6-2 or TRBV6-3 with TRBJ2-1; 9 bases align to TRBD2. The CDR3 contains 14 residues. With 5 bases clipped from V and 6 bases from J, the junction kept 5 bases outside the gene matches. Germline CDR1 and CDR2: MNHEY and SVGEGT.

For the CDR3, the DNA is TGTGCCAGCAGCTTAGACGGGACAGGGTGGGGCAATCAGCCCCAGCATTTT. It yields the protein CASSLDGTGWGNQPQHF. The chain combines TRBV7-9 with TRBJ1-5, with 9 bases identical to TRBD1. The V gene's germline CDR1 is SEHNR and CDR2 FQNEAQ (reference sequence). The CDR3 has 17 residues. Unmatched junction bases numbered 6, after V lost 1 base and J lost 2 bases.

The chain is built from TRBV2 and TRBJ2-2; 8 bases match TRBD2. CDR1 and CDR2 (germline): SNHLY, FYNNEI. V shed 4 bases and J 1 base; nucleotides not matched to a gene: 2. This CDR3 is 15 amino acids long. The CDR3: CASSGSGGNTGELFF. Written as DNA, the CDR3 is TGTGCCAGCAGTGGAAGCGGGGGGAACACCGGGGAGCTGTTTTTT.

V is TRBV7-9 and J is TRBJ1-4, with D maybe TRBD1 (5 bases). The V gene lost 7 bases and the J gene lost 8 bases, with 20 bases spanning the gap. The CDR3 is 15 amino acids. Germline lookup yields CDR1 SEHNR and CDR2 FQNEAQ (reference sequence). The CDR3 loop reads CASTQAGSAIEKLFF. The CDR3 DNA is TGTGCCAGCACACAAGCAGGGTCGGCGATAGAAAAACTGTTTTTT. Together with reference TRBV7-9 and TRBJ1-4, the CDR3 gives the full variable domain: DTGVSQNPRHKITKRGQNVTFRCDPISEHNRLYWYRQTLGQGPEFLTYFQNEAQLEKSRLLSDRFSAERPKGSFSTLEIQRTEQGDSAMYLCASTQAGSAIEKLFFGSGTQLSVL.

The chain employs TRBV6-5 and TRBJ1-5, with 7 bases fitting TRBD1. CDR3 length: 14 amino acids. V shed 6 bases and J 3 bases; nucleotides not matched to a gene: 5. Germline V CDR1 and CDR2: MNHEY, SVGAGI. CDR3 in DNA: TGTGCCAGCAGGGGGACAGTTCTCAATCAGCCCCAGCATTTT. Protein sequence: CASRGTVLNQPQHF.

V and J are TRBV10-1 and TRBJ2-3, with 8 positions matching TRBD2. V was clipped by 6 bases and J by 1 base; unmatched bases: 6. The CDR3 loop spans 15 amino acids. Looked up from germline, CDR1 is WNHNN and CDR2 is SYGVQD (reference sequence). The CDR3 DNA sequence: TGCGCCAGCAGCATGAGCGGGAGAGGCACAGATACGCAGTATTTT. Residues: CASSMSGRGTDTQYF.

The CDR3: CASSLDGEGEQYF. For the CDR3, the DNA is TGTGCCAGCAGCTTAGATGGGGAGGGCGAGCAGTACTTC. The chain carries TRBV11-2 and TRBJ2-7; TRBD2 aligns across 7 bases. The CDR3 runs to 13 residues. V shed 0 bases, J shed 6 bases, and the junction held 2 bases outside the gene matches. Germline V lookup: CDR1 SGHAT, CDR2 FQNNGV. Looking up the rest from reference TRBV11-2 and TRBJ2-7 gives the full variable domain: EAGVAQSPRYKIIEKRQSVAFWCNPISGHATLYWYQQILGQGPKLLIQFQNNGVVDDSQLPKDRFSAERLKGVDSTLKIQPAKLEDSAVYLCASSLDGEGEQYFGPGTRLTVT.

The chain employs TRBV2 and TRBJ2-1, with unresolved D. Trimming took 7 bases from V and 4 from J, leaving 8 bases between them. The CDR3 consists of 12 residues. The V gene's germline CDR1 is SNHLY and CDR2 FYNNEI. The CDR3 spells CASTLEYNEQFF. The CDR3 DNA follows: TGTGCCAGCACCCTAGAATACAATGAGCAGTTCTTC.

The chain carries TRBV19 and TRBJ2-1, with TRBD1 matching 7 bases. The V segment lost 6 bases and the J segment 8 bases; nucleotides outside the gene matches: 16. Germline V CDR1 and CDR2: LNHDA, SQIVND (reference sequence). The CDR3 extends over 16 amino acids. Here the CDR3 DNA reads TGTGCCAGTAGCCTATTGACAGGGAGCCGCTCCCATGAGCAGTTCTTC. Translated, it gives CASSLLTGSRSHEQFF.

Only a few counts were recorded for this clone. The gene calls are TRBV6-5 and TRBJ2-7, with no clear D. Germline assignment: CDR1 MNHEY and CDR2 SVGAGI. CDR3 size: 13 residues. Trimming took 6 bases from V and 1 from J, leaving 10 bases between them. CDR3 DNA: TGTGCCAGCAGCCCAGACGGTTCCTACGAGCAGTACTTC. It codes for CASSPDGSYEQYF.

This chain joins TRBV19 and TRBJ1-1, with D maybe TRBD1 (5 bases). CDR1 LNHDA and CDR2 SQIVND come from the germline V gene (reference sequence). This CDR3 has 16 residues. The ends were cut back, 6 bases at V and 2 bases at J, with 19 bases in the middle. CDR3 sequence: CASSPTSGGINTEAFF. CDR3 nucleotide sequence: TGTGCCAGTAGCCCTACTTCGGGGGGAATTAACACTGAAGCTTTCTTT. Complete variable domain (other parts from reference TRBV19 and TRBJ1-1): DGGITQSPKYLFRKEGQNVTLSCEQNLNHDAMYWYRQDPGQGLRLIYYSQIVNDFQKGDIAEGYSVSREKKESFPLTVTSAQKNPTAFYLCASSPTSGGINTEAFFGQGTRLTVV.

The chain uses TRBV6-1 and TRBJ2-7, with D maybe TRBD1 (6 bases). Trimming cost V 3 bases and J 2 bases, with 8 bases left between them. Germline loops: CDR1 MNHNS, CDR2 SASEGT. The CDR3 length is 13 residues. The CDR3 loop is CASSDRGAYEQYF. The CDR3 DNA reads TGTGCCAGCAGTGACAGGGGAGCCTACGAGCAGTACTTC.

The chain uses TRBV28 and TRBJ1-1, with D tentatively TRBD1 (6 bases). The length of the CDR3 is 14 residues. CDR1 is MDHEN and CDR2 is SYDVKM in the germline V gene. The ends were cut back, 5 bases at V and 4 bases at J, with 14 bases in the middle. The CDR3 region has the DNA TGTGCCAGCAGTGTACAGGGTATCGGCACTGAAGCTTTCTTT. It translates to CASSVQGIGTEAFF.

V usage is TRBV11-3 and J usage is TRBJ2-2, with 16 positions matching TRBD2. Trimming removed 5 bases from V and 16 bases from J; junction bases left unmatched: 7. Germline V lookup: CDR1 SGHNT, CDR2 YENEEA. CDR3 size: 14 residues. For the CDR3, the DNA is TGTGCCAGCAGCCAGGGACTAGCGGGAGGGCGACCGTTTTTT. It yields the protein CASSQGLAGGRPFF.

This clone was counted once. The chain carries TRBV5-1 and TRBJ2-5, with 12 bases identical to TRBD1. V was clipped by 5 bases and J by 5 bases; unmatched bases: 13. CDR1 SGHRS and CDR2 YFSETQ come from the germline V gene. The CDR3 runs 17 residues. In DNA, the CDR3 is TGCGCCAGCAGTTTGCCCGGGACAGGGGGCGGAGGGGAGACCCAGTACTTC. The encoded protein is CASSLPGTGGGGETQYF. The full variable domain, completed using reference TRBV5-1 and TRBJ2-5, is KAGVTQTPRYLIKTRGQQVTLSCSPISGHRSVSWYQQTPGQGLQFLFEYFSETQRNKGNFPGRFSGRQFSNSRSEMNVSTLELGDSALYLCASSLPGTGGGGETQYFGPGTRLLVL.

This clone was recorded only once. The chain is built from TRBV3-1 (or the pseudogene TRBV3-2) and TRBJ2-1; D may be TRBD1 (6 bases). Germline assignment: CDR1 LGHDT and CDR2 YNNKEL (reference sequence). The CDR3 sequence is 14 residues long. Trimming cost V 3 bases and J 9 bases, with 15 bases left between them. The CDR3 DNA reads TGTGCCAGCAGCCACAGTCACAGGGAATTTGAGCAGTTCTTC. This gives the protein CASSHSHREFEQFF.